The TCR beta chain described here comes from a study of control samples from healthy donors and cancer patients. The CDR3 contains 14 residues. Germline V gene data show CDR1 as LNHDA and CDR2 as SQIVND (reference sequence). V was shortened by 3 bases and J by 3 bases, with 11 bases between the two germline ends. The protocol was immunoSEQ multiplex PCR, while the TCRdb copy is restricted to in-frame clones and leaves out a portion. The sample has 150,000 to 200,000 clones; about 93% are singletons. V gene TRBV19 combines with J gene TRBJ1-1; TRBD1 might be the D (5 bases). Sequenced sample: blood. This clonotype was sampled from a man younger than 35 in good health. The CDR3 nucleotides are TGTGCCAGTAGTATGGTAGGGGAGGACACTGAAGCTTTCTTT. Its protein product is CASSMVGEDTEAFF.